This entry concerns a single TCR beta chain. Its specificity is not known. The data are from a study of T cells after posttransplantation cyclophosphamide. The study, taken as a whole, reports: Skin or GI-infiltrating T cells shared few TRB sequences with blood.

Cells defined as naive were viable CD3+CD4+ or CD3+CD8+ and CCR7+CD45RA+CD45RO-CD95-CD27+CD28+. Profiling relied on immunoSEQ multiplex PCR, and the TCRdb table lists in-frame clones only, not all of them. The table has approximately 30,000 clones, 80% to 95% seen once. This clonotype was obtained from an older woman in good health, CMV-negative, and a related stem cell transplant donor. Source material: naive CD4+ T cells sorted from PBMCs.

CDR3 loop: CASSVLGQGLANYGYTF. The CDR3 coding sequence is TGTGCCAGCAGTGTCCTGGGACAGGGGCTTGCTAACTATGGCTACACCTTC. The rearrangement links TRBV6-1 to TRBJ1-2, with 10 bases that match TRBD1. J gave up 0 bases and V 4 bases, and 8 bases lay outside the gene matches. The CDR3 spans 17 residues. Germline V gene sequence: CDR1 MNHNS, CDR2 SASEGT.